There are a few counts of the clone carrying this T cell receptor (beta chain). Its antigen is still unknown. Profiled with immunoSEQ multiplex PCR; TCRdb holds only in-frame clones, not every one. The sample carries over 50,000 clones, 81% recorded once. Brentuximab vedotin exposure varied among the patients, all of whom had relapsed after autologous stem cell transplantation. The V and J ends lost 3 bases and 8 bases respectively, with 8 bases between them. Germline V CDR1 and CDR2: DFQATT, SNEGSKA (reference sequence). This CDR3 is built from 11 residues. The data derive from a study of PD-1 blockade in classical Hodgkin lymphoma. Study-level points and caveats: Anyone who began nivolumab under 1 year after ASCT was excluded. Newly diagnosed patients were reported to exhibit reduced baseline TCR diversity relative to healthy donors.

The starting material was peripheral blood mononuclear cells (PBMCs), obtained at baseline. The rearrangement joins TRBV20-1 to TRBJ1-5; D unclear. The clonotype originates from a human donor with classical Hodgkin lymphoma. CDR3: CSASRTEPQHF. DNA of the CDR3: TGCAGTGCTAGTAGGACTGAGCCCCAGCATTTT.